These T cell receptor beta chains were read from a single sample in a study of radiation and T cells in renal cell carcinoma. Data came from immunoSEQ multiplex PCR; TCRdb stores just in-frame clones and leaves some out. The sample consists of 150,000 to 200,000 clones, about 87% of them appearing once. This specimen consisted of blood, obtained from a patient whose treatment included radiotherapy and nephrectomy. These receptors were taken from a woman between 45 and 65 years old with renal cell carcinoma. The CDR3 runs from the conserved cysteine through the conserved F or W. A D gene is named only where the DNA matches it firmly. Clone size is shown for a subset of rows, as once, few, many or a class of expanded clone.

CDR3nt: TGTGCCAGCAGTTACGGGACTAGCGGGGATCGGGATACGCAGTATTTT
CDR3aa: CASSYGTSGDRDTQYF
j_gene: TRBJ2-3
v_gene: TRBV6-7
d_gene: TRBD2
abundance: -

CDR3nt: TGTGCCACCAGCCCTAGCGGAGCTAACAACTATGGCTACACCTTC
CDR3aa: CATSPSGANNYGYTF
j_gene: TRBJ1-2
v_gene: TRBV15
d_gene: -
abundance: -

CDR3nt: TGCGCCAGCAGACAGGGGGCGCAGGAGACCCAGTACTTC
CDR3aa: CASRQGAQETQYF
j_gene: TRBJ2-5
v_gene: TRBV5-1
d_gene: TRBD1
abundance: -

CDR3nt: TGTGCCAGCAGCAAAGCGATATTTCCCCACGAGCAGTTCTTC
CDR3aa: CASSKAIFPHEQFF
j_gene: TRBJ2-1
v_gene: TRBV21-1
d_gene: -
abundance: once

CDR3nt: TGCAGCGTCGCCGGGACAAGCTCCTACGAGCAGTACTTC
CDR3aa: CSVAGTSSYEQYF
j_gene: TRBJ2-7
v_gene: TRBV29-1
d_gene: -
abundance: -

CDR3nt: TGTGCCAGCAGCTTGGTTGAGTTTGCCCGGCCCTCACCCCTCCACTTT
CDR3aa: CASSLVEFARPSPLHF
j_gene: TRBJ1-6
v_gene: TRBV5-6
d_gene: -
abundance: once

CDR3nt: TGTGCCAGCAGTGAACTAGCCATAGTGACCCAGTACTTC
CDR3aa: CASSELAIVTQYF
j_gene: TRBJ2-5
v_gene: TRBV6-1
d_gene: -
abundance: -

CDR3nt: TGCGCCAGCAGCTTACCCGGGACATCGAACACCGGGGAGCTGTTTTTT
CDR3aa: CASSLPGTSNTGELFF
j_gene: TRBJ2-2
v_gene: TRBV5-1
d_gene: -
abundance: -

CDR3nt: TGTGCCAGCAGCCGACAAGAGACCCAGTACTTC
CDR3aa: CASSRQETQYF
j_gene: TRBJ2-5
v_gene: TRBV7-2
d_gene: -
abundance: -

CDR3nt: TGTGCCAGCAGCCGCCGGGACCTTAGCACGGATACGCAGTATTTT
CDR3aa: CASSRRDLSTDTQYF
j_gene: TRBJ2-3
v_gene: TRBV6-5
d_gene: -
abundance: -

CDR3nt: TGCGCCAGCAGCAAGTCGGACAGTCAAGAGACCCAGTACTTC
CDR3aa: CASSKSDSQETQYF
j_gene: TRBJ2-5
v_gene: TRBV5-1
d_gene: -
abundance: -

CDR3nt: TGTGCCAGCAGTGATTTGAGACAGGGCAACTATGGCTACACCTTC
CDR3aa: CASSDLRQGNYGYTF
j_gene: TRBJ1-2
v_gene: TRBV2
d_gene: TRBD1
abundance: once

CDR3nt: TGTGCCCGGGACAGGGGCAACGAGCAGTACTTC
CDR3aa: CARDRGNEQYF
j_gene: TRBJ2-7
v_gene: TRBV30
d_gene: TRBD1
abundance: -

CDR3nt: TGCGCCAGCAGCCAAGAACCCGGGACAGCTAACACCGGGGAGCTGTTTTTT
CDR3aa: CASSQEPGTANTGELFF
j_gene: TRBJ2-2
v_gene: TRBV4-1
d_gene: TRBD1
abundance: -

CDR3nt: TGTGCCAGTAGTGACCGGCGGTTCGGTGGCTACACCTTC
CDR3aa: CASSDRRFGGYTF
j_gene: TRBJ1-2
v_gene: TRBV19
d_gene: -
abundance: -

CDR3nt: TGTGCCAGCAGTTACGTCGACAGCCTCTATGGCTACACCTTC
CDR3aa: CASSYVDSLYGYTF
j_gene: TRBJ1-2
v_gene: TRBV6-5
d_gene: -
abundance: -

CDR3nt: TGTGCCAGCAGCCAAGATCTACAGCCGCCGAGGGGCTACACCTTC
CDR3aa: CASSQDLQPPRGYTF
j_gene: TRBJ1-2
v_gene: TRBV14
d_gene: -
abundance: few

CDR3nt: TGTGCCAGTAGCCTCCGCAATCAGCCCCAGCATTTT
CDR3aa: CASSLRNQPQHF
j_gene: TRBJ1-5
v_gene: TRBV19
d_gene: -
abundance: once